This note documents a single T cell receptor (beta chain) sequence. Its matching antigen is unknown. The data originate from a study of cytomegalovirus exposure and HLA in healthy donors. Nominal health characterized the donors when sampled, though unrecorded immune exposures were likely. Whole-study findings and limits: The presence/absence work took it that sequencing depth was about the same across donors. Rare sequences made up most TCRs, while some public TCRs were found in many donors.

Amplification used 60 Vbeta primers and 13 Jbeta primers. Clones were sequenced by immunoSEQ multiplex PCR, and TCRdb holds only the in-frame ones, with some missing. The profile covers some 200,000 clones, with 80% to 85% appearing a single time and approximately 0.8% taken by the ten largest. This clonotype originated in a young woman in good health and CMV-seronegative. Sequencing was carried out using PBMCs.

The CDR3 reads CAISGGQRYEQYF. The CDR3 DNA follows: TGTGCCATCAGTGGTGGACAGCGCTACGAGCAGTACTTC. The chain employs TRBV10-3 and TRBJ2-7; possibly TRBD1 for D (6 bases). The CDR3 is made up of 13 amino acids. From germline, CDR1 is ENHRY and CDR2 SYGVKD. Trimming shortened V by 4 bases and J by 3 bases, and 10 bases separated the two germline ends.